This T cell receptor (gamma chain) comes out of a study of gammadelta T cells in human blood. By sample share, this clone is medium-sized. TCRdb re-analyzed the RT-PCR reads via CATT. In the table there are about 390 gamma-chain clones, approximately 8.4% of which are singletons. The V gene's germline CDR1 is VINAFY and CDR2 YDVSNSKD. V was pared by 0 bases and J by 4 bases, with 3 bases of the junction left unmatched. This CDR3 comprises 17 residues. Sample: non-Vgamma9Vdelta2 gamma-delta T cells from cord blood. The chain employs TRGV5 and TRGJP. This receptor was obtained from a newborn. This chain's CDR3 is CATWDRPQELGKKIKVF. CDR3 coding DNA: TGTGCCACCTGGGACAGGCCCCAAGAGTTGGGCAAAAAAATCAAGGTATTT.